The 22 T cell receptor beta chains below all came from one sample that was sequenced in a study of blood T cell repertoires in COVID-19. Generated by immunoSEQ multiplex PCR, the TCRdb table keeps only in-frame clones and is missing some. Found here are 100,000 or so clones, 85% to 90% of them singletons; the top ten hold 13%. Sequencing was done on a sample of peripheral blood. Source of these receptors: a woman aged 55-69 years in a cohort sampled during active or convalescent COVID-19.

CDR3 protein: CASSLVQGETQYF. In nucleotides, the CDR3 is TGTGCCAGCAGCTTAGTTCAGGGGGAGACCCAGTACTTC. This chain links TRBV11-2 with TRBJ2-5; D is possibly TRBD1 (6 bases). With 1 base removed from V and 5 bases from J, the gap between germline ends came to 8 bases. The CDR3 is 13 residues long. Germline V gives CDR1 SGHAT, CDR2 FQNNGV.

The chain uses TRBV30 and TRBJ1-5; tentatively, D is TRBD1 (6 bases). The CDR3 has 16 amino acids. The V gene's germline CDR1 is GTSNPN and CDR2 SVGIG (reference sequence). Trimming took 8 bases from V and 0 from J, leaving 20 bases between them. The CDR3 here is CAGTGHRDYSNQPQHF. Written as DNA, the CDR3 is TGTGCCGGGACGGGACATAGGGATTATAGCAATCAGCCCCAGCATTTT.

The chain has TRBV3-1 (or the pseudogene TRBV3-2) and TRBJ2-1; TRBD2 aligns across 7 bases. The CDR3 runs to 14 residues. Losses at the gene ends were 4 bases for V and 8 bases for J; bases not matched to a gene: 8. Germline CDR1 reads LGHDT; CDR2 reads YNNKEL (reference sequence). The CDR3 DNA follows: TGTGCCAGCAGCCCCCGGGGAGGGCGGCATGAGCAGTTCTTC. Translating gives CASSPRGGRHEQFF.

This chain joins TRBV10-3 and TRBJ2-7; no firm D call. V dropped 4 bases and J dropped 3 bases, with 7 bases sitting between them. The V gene's germline CDR1 is ENHRY and CDR2 SYGVKD. The CDR3 is 12 amino acids. CDR3 nucleotides: TGTGCCATCAGTGTATACGGCTACGAGCAGTACTTC. Its translation is CAISVYGYEQYF.

The chain has TRBV10-3 and TRBJ1-2, with a weak D call TRBD1 (6 bases). The CDR3 length is 17 residues. V lost 3 bases to trimming and J lost 3 bases, with 20 bases between them. Germline V gene sequence: CDR1 ENHRY, CDR2 SYGVKD. The CDR3 nucleotides read TGTGCCATCAGTGACCCAGGAGAAGGGGGGGAGCACTATGGCTACACCTTC. This gives the protein CAISDPGEGGEHYGYTF.

The CDR3 sequence: CASSSSGGRSTGELFF. The CDR3 DNA is TGTGCCAGCAGTTCTAGCGGGGGGCGGTCCACCGGGGAGCTGTTTTTT. The chain has TRBV2 and TRBJ2-2, with TRBD2 identical over 11 bases. The junction had 6 bases not matched to a gene; V was cut back by 5 bases and J by 4 bases. The CDR3 is 16 amino acids. Germline V lookup: CDR1 SNHLY, CDR2 FYNNEI.

V gene TRBV5-5 combines with J gene TRBJ2-7, with 10 bases that match TRBD2. The ends lost 4 bases at V and 2 bases at J; junction bases unmatched: 9. CDR1 and CDR2 (germline): SGHKS, YYEKEE (reference sequence). The CDR3 loop spans 16 amino acids. The CDR3, as DNA: TGTGCCAGCAGCCCCCACAGGACTAGCGGAACCTACGAGCAGTACTTC. It translates to CASSPHRTSGTYEQYF. Drawing the rest from reference TRBV5-5 and TRBJ2-7, the complete variable domain is DAGVTQSPTHLIKTRGQQVTLRCSPISGHKSVSWYQQVLGQGPQFIFQYYEKEERGRGNFPDRFSARQFPNYSSELNVNALLLGDSALYLCASSPHRTSGTYEQYFGPGTRLTVT.

V and J are TRBV3-1 (or the pseudogene TRBV3-2) and TRBJ1-2, with TRBD1 matching 11 bases. CDR1 and CDR2 (germline): LGHDT, YNNKEL (reference sequence). Trimming removed 6 bases from V and 7 bases from J; junction bases left unmatched: 4. The CDR3 sequence is 13 residues long. The CDR3 DNA is TGTGCCAGCAGTCCCGGGACAGGGGGTGGCTACACCTTC. Protein product: CASSPGTGGGYTF.

The chain is built from TRBV18 and TRBJ1-4; D is possibly TRBD1 (5 bases). Germline CDR1 KGHSH, CDR2 LQKENI. The V gene lost 2 bases and the J gene lost 5 bases, with 12 bases spanning the gap. The CDR3 loop spans 15 amino acids. The chain's CDR3 is CASSPGRGTNEKLFF. CDR3 DNA sequence: TGTGCCAGCTCACCAGGTCGGGGGACGAATGAAAAACTGTTTTTT. The full variable domain, with the rest looked up from reference TRBV18 and TRBJ1-4, is NAGVMQNPRHLVRRRGQEARLRCSPMKGHSHVYWYRQLPEEGLKFMVYLQKENIIDESGMPKERFSAEFPKEGPSILRIQQVVRGDSAAYFCASSPGRGTNEKLFFGSGTQLSVL.

The V and J genes are TRBV7-2 and TRBJ2-3; 8 bases line up with TRBD1. This CDR3 is built from 16 residues. Germline values: CDR1 SGHTA, CDR2 FQGNSA. V was pared by 0 bases and J by 4 bases, with 6 bases of the junction left unmatched. CDR3 loop: CASSLARQGWADTQYF. The CDR3 region has the DNA TGTGCCAGCAGCTTAGCCCGACAGGGGTGGGCAGATACGCAGTATTTT. Supplemented by reference TRBV7-2 and TRBJ2-3, the full variable domain reads GAGVSQSPSNKVTEKGKDVELRCDPISGHTALYWYRQSLGQGLEFLIYFQGNSAPDKSGLPSDRFSAERTGGSVSTLTIQRTQQEDSAVYLCASSLARQGWADTQYFGPGTRLTVL.

This chain uses TRBV18 with TRBJ1-2; D gene unclear. The CDR3 is 14 residues long. CDR1 is KGHSH, CDR2 LQKENI, per germline. V was clipped by 0 bases and J by 8 bases, with 13 bases between them. CDR3 DNA sequence: TGTGCCAGCTCACCACCGTCCGGGTATGGCGGCTACACCTTC. Translating it yields CASSPPSGYGGYTF.

This clone has a handful of counts. The V and J genes are TRBV10-2 and TRBJ2-2; possibly TRBD1 for D (6 bases). Germline CDR1 and CDR2: WSHSY and SAAADI. The CDR3 sequence is 13 residues long. V dropped 5 bases and J dropped 7 bases, with 11 bases sitting between them. In nucleotides, the CDR3 is TGCGCCAGCAGTCGGACAGTCGGCGGGGAGCTGTTTTTT. Protein sequence: CASSRTVGGELFF.

This chain joins TRBV7-9 and TRBJ1-2; D possibly corresponds to TRBD1 (6 bases). Trimming stripped 1 base from V and 3 bases from J, with 12 bases between. Germline V gives CDR1 SEHNR, CDR2 FQNEAQ (reference sequence). This CDR3 contains 15 residues. The DNA for the CDR3 is TGTGCCAGCAGCTTAGACCAGGGGAGAGACTATGGCTACACCTTC. This codes for CASSLDQGRDYGYTF.

For this clone: A read error may produce the germline difference seen at one junction end. J is TRBJ2-3 and V is TRBV7-9, with 7 nucleotides matching TRBD1. The V gene's germline CDR1 is SEHNR and CDR2 FQNEAQ (reference sequence). The CDR3 loop spans 13 amino acids. CDR3: CASSLTTGRGFHF. As DNA, the CDR3 is TGTGCCAGCAGCCTAACGACAGGGAGAGGCTTTCATTTT.

This chain connects TRBV27 to TRBJ1-4; 7 bases are a match to TRBD1. The CDR3 is made up of 14 amino acids. V trimming: 7 bases; J trimming: 8 bases; junction bases outside the gene matches: 10. Germline V lookup: CDR1 MNHEY, CDR2 SMNVEV (reference sequence). The CDR3 sequence is CASKRQGLAEKLFF. The CDR3 DNA reads as TGTGCCAGCAAGAGACAGGGTTTGGCGGAAAAACTGTTTTTT.

This chain joins TRBV25-1 and TRBJ2-2, with no clear D. The germline CDR1 and CDR2 sequences are MGHDK and SYGVNS. This CDR3 is 12 amino acids long. The germline V and J ends were trimmed by 7 bases and 9 bases, with 12 bases remaining between them. CDR3: CASKRHDRELFF. The CDR3 coding sequence is TGTGCCAGCAAAAGACACGACCGGGAGCTGTTTTTT.

The rearrangement links TRBV2 to TRBJ1-5, with D possibly TRBD1 on 6 matching bases. V lost 7 bases, J lost 1 base, and 11 bases lay in between. The CDR3 sequence is 14 residues long. Germline lookup yields CDR1 SNHLY and CDR2 FYNNEI. The CDR3 protein is CASKGHLSNQPQHF. The CDR3 DNA is TGTGCCAGCAAGGGACATTTGAGCAATCAGCCCCAGCATTTT.

This clone came up once. This rearrangement joins TRBV29-1 to TRBJ2-3; 13 nucleotides line up with TRBD2. The junction had 7 bases not matched to a gene; V was cut back by 4 bases and J by 6 bases. This CDR3 is built from 15 residues. Germline CDR1 SQVTM, CDR2 ANQGSEA. Written as DNA, the CDR3 is TGCAGCGTTGTCGGACTAGCGGGGGTTGGGGATACGCAGTATTTT. This codes for CSVVGLAGVGDTQYF.

This clone was seen only once. V gene TRBV5-1 combines with J gene TRBJ1-3, with D possibly being TRBD1 (6 bases). The length of the CDR3 is 18 residues. Germline V gives CDR1 SGHRS, CDR2 YFSETQ. V gave up 4 bases and J gave up 3 bases, with 23 bases separating them. The CDR3 region is CASSIQGPSTTGGNTIYF. The CDR3 DNA sequence: TGCGCCAGCAGCATACAGGGACCTTCAACTACGGGTGGAAACACCATATATTTT.

This clone occurred a few times. The V call is TRBV21-1, the J call TRBJ1-2; TRBD1, as called in the table, went unchecked against the DNA. TRBV21-1 is a pseudogene locus. This CDR3 is built from 14 residues. In DNA, the CDR3 is TGTGCCAGCAGCAAAGCGGTGGACAGATATGGCTACACCTTC. Encoded protein: CASSKAVDRYGYTF.

V and J are TRBV6-5 and TRBJ2-7, with 12 bases fitting TRBD2. V lost 4 bases, J lost 6 bases, and 7 bases stayed unmatched. Germline lookup yields CDR1 MNHEY and CDR2 SVGAGI. The CDR3 extends over 15 amino acids. DNA of the CDR3: TGTGCCAGCAGTTCGCCGACTAGCGGGAGTGTCGAGCAGTACTTC. Its translation is CASSSPTSGSVEQYF.

This rearrangement joins TRBV5-6 to TRBJ2-5, with D unclear. Looked up from germline, CDR1 is SGHDT and CDR2 is YYEEEE. V lost 1 base, J lost 4 bases, and 11 bases lay in between. This CDR3 spans 14 amino acids. The CDR3 here is CASSLRSGGETQYF. CDR3 DNA: TGTGCCAGCAGCTTGAGGTCAGGTGGAGAGACCCAGTACTTC.